The present TCR beta chain was sequenced within a study of T cells in Graves' hyperthyroidism and ophthalmopathy. The PBMCs had their origin in roughly 9.4 ml of fresh peripheral blood. What was amplified from RNA transcripts were TCR beta CDR3 regions. During a first-round RT-PCR of the TCR CDR3, the HTBI primer set was used. A single record per CDR3 protein comes from TCRdb applying MiXCR to the multiplex PCR reads. The data hold some 500,000 distinct CDR3 sequences, with 14% observed a single time. V lost 0 bases and J lost 5, with 14 bases in between. The germline V gene encodes CDR1 GTSNPN and CDR2 SVGIG (reference sequence). The CDR3 is 14 amino acids. Only a few counts were recorded for this clonotype. What it recognizes is unknown. Points from the study as a whole: Most clonotypes expanded in the thyroid (above 0.001) were also present in blood.

The chain uses TRBV30 and TRBJ2-7, with D possibly matching TRBD1 (5 bases). The receptor comes from a woman aged 18-30 years with Graves' hyperthyroidism. Sequencing was performed on blood. The CDR3 DNA reads TGTGCCTGGAGTGTAAACAGGCCCCCCCACGAGCAGTACTTC. This encodes CAWSVNRPPHEQYF.